This is a list of T cell receptor beta chains from one sample in a study of cytomegalovirus exposure and HLA in healthy donors. The assay was immunoSEQ multiplex PCR, and TCRdb's table has in-frame clones only and misses some. Counted here are 70,000 to 100,000 clones, more than 55% occurring once; the ten biggest clones make up 20% to 25%. Sequences were obtained from PBMCs. The source of these receptors is a woman aged 45-59 years in good health and CMV-seropositive. The CDR3 runs from the conserved cysteine through the conserved F or W. The D gene is left open where the match is weak. Size values are once, few and many counts, or a class for expanded clones, and some rows have none.

abundance	v_gene	j_gene	d_gene	CDR3aa	CDR3nt
.	TRBV13	TRBJ2-3	.	CASSLAGSTDTQYF	TGTGCCAGCAGCTTGGCAGGGAGCACAGATACGCAGTATTTT
.	TRBV5-1	TRBJ1-1	TRBD1	CASSWTGWDVAEAFF	TGCGCCAGCAGCTGGACAGGGTGGGACGTCGCTGAAGCTTTCTTT
.	TRBV5-6	TRBJ2-1	TRBD1	CASSLGQGRNEQFF	TGTGCCAGCAGCTTGGGACAGGGGCGGAATGAGCAGTTCTTC
.	TRBV15	TRBJ1-1	.	CATSGTLNTEAFF	TGTGCCACCAGCGGGACACTGAACACTGAAGCTTTCTTT
.	TRBV7-9	TRBJ1-4	.	CASTLEGEGEKLFF	TGTGCCAGCACCTTGGAGGGGGAGGGTGAAAAACTGTTTTTT
.	TRBV7-8	TRBJ1-1	.	CASSLRGLVRVAPNTEAFF	TGTGCCAGCAGCTTAAGGGGTCTGGTTCGGGTGGCCCCGAACACTGAAGCTTTCTTT
.	TRBV29-1	TRBJ1-1	.	CSVEGGRGDHNTEAFF	TGCAGCGTTGAAGGGGGGAGGGGGGACCATAACACTGAAGCTTTCTTT
many	TRBV7-9	TRBJ1-1	.	CASSLTQGRTPEAFF	TGTGCCAGCAGCCTAACACAGGGAAGGACCCCTGAAGCTTTCTTT
.	TRBV28	TRBJ1-6	TRBD1	CASSPGTVSDSPLHF	TGTGCCAGCAGCCCCGGGACAGTCTCAGATTCACCCCTCCACTTT
.	TRBV9	TRBJ2-7	.	CASSVDGSLGYEQYF	TGTGCCAGCAGCGTAGACGGGAGCTTGGGTTACGAGCAGTACTTC
.	TRBV7-8	TRBJ2-3	TRBD2	CASSLPLAGVTSDTDTQYF	TGTGCCAGCAGCTTACCCTTAGCGGGGGTTACTAGTGACACAGATACGCAGTATTTT
few	TRBV27	TRBJ1-4	.	CASSYFGATNEKLFF	TGTGCCAGCAGTTATTTCGGTGCAACTAATGAAAAACTGTTTTTT
.	TRBV28	TRBJ2-7	.	CASSPVLRGAYEQYF	TGTGCCAGCAGTCCCGTACTCAGGGGAGCCTACGAGCAGTACTTC
.	TRBV5-3	TRBJ1-2	TRBD1	CARSTTGGGYGYTF	TGTGCCAGAAGCACGACAGGGGGAGGCTATGGCTACACCTTC
.	TRBV6-5	TRBJ1-2	.	CASSYEGLWGYTF	TGTGCCAGCAGTTACGAGGGCCTGTGGGGCTACACCTTC
once	TRBV4-3	TRBJ2-2	.	CASSQDWGTWNTGELFF	TGCGCCAGCAGCCAAGACTGGGGGACTTGGAACACCGGGGAGCTGTTTTTT
.	TRBV5-1	TRBJ2-5	TRBD2	CASSSGTSGETQYF	TGCGCCAGCAGCTCGGGGACTAGCGGAGAGACCCAGTACTTC
.	TRBV7-8	TRBJ1-1	.	CASSYEGARDTEAFF	TGTGCCAGCAGCTACGAAGGGGCTCGGGACACTGAGGCTTTCTTT
.	TRBV28	TRBJ1-2	.	CASSWEGRDYGYTF	TGTGCCAGCAGTTGGGAGGGCCGCGACTATGGCTACACCTTC
.	TRBV6-5	TRBJ2-1	TRBD2	CASSPSGGLTNEQFF	TGTGCCAGCAGTCCTAGCGGGGGGCTCACGAATGAGCAGTTCTTC
.	TRBV6-5	TRBJ2-7	.	CASSYSGQPKYEQYF	TGTGCCAGCAGTTACTCCGGACAGCCAAAGTACGAGCAGTACTTC
.	TRBV7-2	TRBJ1-6	.	CASSLVSGGIGFSPLHF	TGTGCCAGCAGCTTAGTTTCCGGGGGGATCGGGTTCTCTCCCCTCCACTTT
once	TRBV10-3	TRBJ2-1	TRBD2	CAISTSGLAGNEQFF	TGTGCCATCAGTACCTCGGGACTAGCGGGCAATGAGCAGTTCTTC
.	TRBV6-5	TRBJ1-1	TRBD1	CASSYLWTGDEAFF	TGTGCCAGCAGTTACCTATGGACAGGCGATGAAGCTTTCTTT
.	TRBV28	TRBJ1-5	TRBD1	CASSSGQGRNQPQHF	TGTGCCAGCAGTTCCGGACAGGGTAGGAATCAGCCCCAGCATTTT
.	TRBV5-8	TRBJ2-1	.	CASLGRGPAAYNEQFF	TGTGCCAGCTTAGGCAGGGGCCCAGCCGCCTACAATGAGCAGTTCTTC
once	TRBV28	TRBJ1-5	TRBD1	CASSFSTGGLNQPQHF	TGTGCCAGCAGTTTTTCGACAGGGGGGCTGAATCAGCCCCAGCATTTT
.	TRBV19	TRBJ1-1	.	CASSIERQSTEAFF	TGTGCCAGTAGTATAGAGCGACAGAGCACTGAAGCTTTCTTT